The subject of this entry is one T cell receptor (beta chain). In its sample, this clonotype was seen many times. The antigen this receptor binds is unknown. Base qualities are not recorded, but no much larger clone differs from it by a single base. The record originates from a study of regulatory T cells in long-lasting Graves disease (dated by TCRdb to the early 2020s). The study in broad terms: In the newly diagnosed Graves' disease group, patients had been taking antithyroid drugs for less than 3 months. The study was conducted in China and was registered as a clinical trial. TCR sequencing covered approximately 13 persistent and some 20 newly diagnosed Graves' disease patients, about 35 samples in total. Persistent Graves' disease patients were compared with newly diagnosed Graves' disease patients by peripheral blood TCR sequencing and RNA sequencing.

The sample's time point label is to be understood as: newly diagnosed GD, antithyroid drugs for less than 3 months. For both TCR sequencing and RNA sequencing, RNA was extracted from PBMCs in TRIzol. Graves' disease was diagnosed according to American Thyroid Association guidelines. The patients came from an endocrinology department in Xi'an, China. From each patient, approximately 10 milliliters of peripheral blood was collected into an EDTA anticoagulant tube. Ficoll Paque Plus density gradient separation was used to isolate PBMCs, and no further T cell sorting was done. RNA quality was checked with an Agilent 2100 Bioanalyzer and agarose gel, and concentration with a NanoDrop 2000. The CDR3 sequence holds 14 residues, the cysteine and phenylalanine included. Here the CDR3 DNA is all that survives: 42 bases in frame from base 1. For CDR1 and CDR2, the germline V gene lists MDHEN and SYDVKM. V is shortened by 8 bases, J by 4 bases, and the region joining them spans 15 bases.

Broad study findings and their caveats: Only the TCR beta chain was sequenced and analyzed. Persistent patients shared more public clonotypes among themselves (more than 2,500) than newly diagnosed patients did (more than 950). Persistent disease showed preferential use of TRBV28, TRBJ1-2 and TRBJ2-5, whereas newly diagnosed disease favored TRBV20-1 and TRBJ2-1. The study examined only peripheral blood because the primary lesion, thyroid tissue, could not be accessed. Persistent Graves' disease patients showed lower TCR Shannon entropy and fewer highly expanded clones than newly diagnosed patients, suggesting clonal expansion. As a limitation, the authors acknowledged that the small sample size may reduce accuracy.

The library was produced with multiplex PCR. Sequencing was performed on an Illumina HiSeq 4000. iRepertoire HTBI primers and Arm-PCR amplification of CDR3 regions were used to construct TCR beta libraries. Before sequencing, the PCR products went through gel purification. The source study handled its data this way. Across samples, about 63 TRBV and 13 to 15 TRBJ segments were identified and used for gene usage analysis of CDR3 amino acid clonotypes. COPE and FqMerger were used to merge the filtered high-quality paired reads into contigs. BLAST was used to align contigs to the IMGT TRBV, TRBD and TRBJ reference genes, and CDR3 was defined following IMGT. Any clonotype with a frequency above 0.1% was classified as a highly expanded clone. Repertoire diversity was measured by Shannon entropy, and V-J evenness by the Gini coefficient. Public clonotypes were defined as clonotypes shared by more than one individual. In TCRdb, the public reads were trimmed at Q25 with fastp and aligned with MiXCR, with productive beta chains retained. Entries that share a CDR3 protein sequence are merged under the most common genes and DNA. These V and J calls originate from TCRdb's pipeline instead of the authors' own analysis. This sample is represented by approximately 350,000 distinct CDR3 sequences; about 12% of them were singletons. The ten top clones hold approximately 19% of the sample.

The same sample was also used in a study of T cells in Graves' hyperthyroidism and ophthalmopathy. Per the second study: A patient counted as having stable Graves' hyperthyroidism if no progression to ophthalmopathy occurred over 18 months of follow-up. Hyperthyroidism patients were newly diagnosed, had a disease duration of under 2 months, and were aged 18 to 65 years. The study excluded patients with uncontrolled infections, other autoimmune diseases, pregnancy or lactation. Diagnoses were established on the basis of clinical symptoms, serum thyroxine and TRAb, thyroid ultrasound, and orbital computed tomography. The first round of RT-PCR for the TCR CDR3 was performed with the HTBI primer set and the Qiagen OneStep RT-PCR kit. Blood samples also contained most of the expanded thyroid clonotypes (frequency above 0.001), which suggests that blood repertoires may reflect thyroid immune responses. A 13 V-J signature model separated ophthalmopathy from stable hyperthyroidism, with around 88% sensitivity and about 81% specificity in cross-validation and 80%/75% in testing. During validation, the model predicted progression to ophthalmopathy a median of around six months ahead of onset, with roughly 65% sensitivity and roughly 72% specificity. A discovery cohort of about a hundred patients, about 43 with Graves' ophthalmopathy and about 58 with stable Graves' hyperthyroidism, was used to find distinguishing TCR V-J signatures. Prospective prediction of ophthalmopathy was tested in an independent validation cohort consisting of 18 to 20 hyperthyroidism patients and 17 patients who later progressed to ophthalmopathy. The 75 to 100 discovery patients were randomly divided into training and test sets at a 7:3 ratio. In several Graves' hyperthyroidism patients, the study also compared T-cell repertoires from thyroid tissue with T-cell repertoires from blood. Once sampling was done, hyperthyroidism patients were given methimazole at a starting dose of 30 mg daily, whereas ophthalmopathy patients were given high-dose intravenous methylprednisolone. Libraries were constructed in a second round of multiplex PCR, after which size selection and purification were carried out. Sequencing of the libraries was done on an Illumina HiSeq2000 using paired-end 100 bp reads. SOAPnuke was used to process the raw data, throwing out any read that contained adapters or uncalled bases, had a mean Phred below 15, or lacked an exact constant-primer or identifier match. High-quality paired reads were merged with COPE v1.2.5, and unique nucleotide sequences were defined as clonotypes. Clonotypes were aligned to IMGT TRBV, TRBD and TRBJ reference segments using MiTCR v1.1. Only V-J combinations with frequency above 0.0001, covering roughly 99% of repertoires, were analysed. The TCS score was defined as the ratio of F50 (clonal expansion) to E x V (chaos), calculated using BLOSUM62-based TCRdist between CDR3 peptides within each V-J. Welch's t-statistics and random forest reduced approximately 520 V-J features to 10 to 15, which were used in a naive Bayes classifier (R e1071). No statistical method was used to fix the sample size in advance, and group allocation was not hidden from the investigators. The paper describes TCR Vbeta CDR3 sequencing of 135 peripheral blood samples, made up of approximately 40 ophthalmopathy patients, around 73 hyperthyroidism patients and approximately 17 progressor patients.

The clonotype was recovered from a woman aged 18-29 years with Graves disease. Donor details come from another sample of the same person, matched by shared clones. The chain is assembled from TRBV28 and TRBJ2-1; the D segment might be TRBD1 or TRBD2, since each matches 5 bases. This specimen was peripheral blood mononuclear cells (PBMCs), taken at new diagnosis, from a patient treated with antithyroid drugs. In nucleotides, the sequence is TGTGCCAGCGATGGGACCTCGCCATACAATGAGCAGTTCTTC. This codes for CASDGTSPYNEQFF.